This T cell receptor (beta chain) is from a study of blood T cell repertoires in COVID-19. About the study: PBMCs, B-cell-depleted T cells, or T cells provided the cDNA or gDNA that made up the material.

The data were produced by immunoSEQ multiplex PCR, yet TCRdb's version contains in-frame clones alone and is incomplete. The profile covers 240,000 or so clones, with 75% to 90% appearing a single time and 8% to 10% taken by the ten largest. Trimming took off 3 bases at V and 8 bases at J, with 11 bases between the two ends. CDR1 is MDHEN, CDR2 SYDVKM, per germline. This CDR3 region has 14 residues. The sequenced material came from PBMCs or T cells enriched from blood (not recorded which). This receptor was identified in a man aged 40-49 years who had recovered from COVID-19. V gene TRBV28 combines with J gene TRBJ1-6; D is undetermined. The chain's CDR3 is CASSLEDGYSPLHF. Here the CDR3 DNA reads TGTGCCAGCAGTTTGGAGGACGGCTATTCACCCCTCCACTTT.